These T cell receptor beta chains were read from a single sample in a study of blood T cell repertoires in COVID-19. Assay: immunoSEQ multiplex PCR; the TCRdb copy retains only in-frame clones and omits some. The profile shows 300,000 to 350,000 clones, about 91% of them singletons. The sequenced sample consisted of peripheral blood. Source of these receptors: a man younger than 40 with COVID-19, enrolled during active disease. CDR3s include the opening cysteine and the closing phenylalanine or tryptophan. D genes are given only for firm matches. Only some rows state a clone size, as once, few, many or a class for expanded clones.

TRBV10-3	TRBD1	TRBJ1-1	-	12	CAMRQGNTEAFF	TGTGCCATGCGACAGGGGAACACTGAAGCTTTCTTT
TRBV6-5	-	TRBJ2-7	-	15	CASRLSWRGTYEQYF	TGTGCCAGCAGATTATCCTGGCGGGGTACCTACGAGCAGTACTTC
TRBV7-9	-	TRBJ2-7	few	14	CASSWGQGNGEQYF	TGTGCCAGCAGCTGGGGGCAGGGCAACGGCGAGCAGTACTTC
TRBV12-3/TRBV12-4	-	TRBJ1-1	-	13	CASSLGSYTEAFF	TGTGCCAGCAGTCTCGGGTCGTACACTGAAGCTTTCTTT
TRBV18	TRBD1	TRBJ1-4	-	15	CASSPQTGANEKLFF	TGTGCCAGCTCACCACAGACAGGGGCTAATGAAAAACTGTTTTTT
TRBV19	-	TRBJ1-2	few	13	CASMGGNRYGYTF	TGTGCCAGTATGGGAGGGAATCGGTATGGCTACACCTTC
TRBV7-2	-	TRBJ2-3	-	12	CASSSVTDTQYF	TGTGCCAGCAGCTCAGTCACAGATACGCAGTATTTT
TRBV7-9	TRBD2	TRBJ2-1	few	17	CASSARLAGGVYNEQFF	TGTGCCAGCAGCGCCCGACTAGCGGGAGGAGTCTACAATGAGCAGTTCTTC
TRBV3-1/TRBV3-2	TRBD2	TRBJ2-1	-	19	CASSQDKAGGPMGGYEQFF	TGTGCCAGCAGCCAAGATAAAGCGGGAGGGCCAATGGGGGGGTATGAGCAGTTCTTC
TRBV28	-	TRBJ2-5	-	14	CASTLGLPAETQYF	TGTGCCAGCACCCTGGGACTTCCTGCGGAGACCCAGTACTTC
TRBV7-3	TRBD1	TRBJ2-2	-	16	CASSEEGQANTGELFF	TGTGCCAGCAGCGAAGAGGGACAGGCGAACACCGGGGAGCTGTTTTTT
TRBV10-2	TRBD1	TRBJ2-7	-	14	CASIMTGSSYEQYF	TGCGCCAGCATCATGACAGGGTCGTCCTACGAGCAGTACTTC
TRBV5-8	-	TRBJ2-7	-	12	CASSLGGYEQYF	TGTGCCAGCAGCTTGGGAGGCTACGAGCAGTACTTC
TRBV6-2/TRBV6-3	TRBD1	TRBJ1-5	few	15	CASSWGQGDRQPQHF	TGTGCCAGCAGTTGGGGACAGGGGGACCGTCAGCCCCAGCATTTT
TRBV18	TRBD1	TRBJ2-1	-	15	CASSPLDRGYNEQFF	TGTGCCAGCTCACCACTCGACAGGGGGTACAATGAGCAGTTCTTC